The 8 T cell receptor beta chains below were found in one sample sequenced in a study of identifying expanded T cells in peripheral blood. Using immunoSEQ multiplex PCR, the repertoire was profiled, and TCRdb retains in-frame clones only, with some absent. This sample carries some 93,000 clones, approximately 86% of them seen once, and the ten largest clones take approximately 5%. The specimen was blood. The receptors were gathered from a person aged 18 to 69 in good health.

This chain uses TRBV19 with TRBJ1-6; D possibly corresponds to TRBD1 (5 bases). The CDR3 consists of 20 residues. Germline V gives CDR1 LNHDA, CDR2 SQIVND (reference sequence). With 6 bases removed from V and 1 base from J, the gap between germline ends came to 25 bases. The CDR3 DNA reads as TGTGCCAGTAGAGGAACCGGGACTCAGAAGGGAGCGTCCTATAATTCACCCCTCCACTTT. It encodes CASRGTGTQKGASYNSPLHF. Filled out from reference TRBV19 and TRBJ1-6, the complete variable domain reads DGGITQSPKYLFRKEGQNVTLSCEQNLNHDAMYWYRQDPGQGLRLIYYSQIVNDFQKGDIAEGYSVSREKKESFPLTVTSAQKNPTAFYLCASRGTGTQKGASYNSPLHFGNGTRLTVT.

The chain recombines TRBV5-1 with TRBJ1-4; no definite D call. CDR1 and CDR2 (germline): SGHRS, YFSETQ. Trimming removed 4 bases from V and 4 bases from J, with 2 bases in between. The CDR3 covers 11 residues. CDR3 nucleotides: TGCGCCAGCAGCATTAATGAAAAACTGTTTTTT. Translating gives CASSINEKLFF.

The V call is TRBV5-1, the J call TRBJ1-2; 8 bases align to TRBD1. Germline-derived CDR1 and CDR2 are SGHRS and YFSETQ. V lost 0 bases to trimming and J lost 4 bases; unmatched junction nucleotides: 5. The CDR3 is made up of 15 amino acids. Here the CDR3 reads CASSLALGQGYGYTF. The CDR3 DNA sequence: TGCGCCAGCAGCTTGGCCCTCGGACAGGGCTATGGCTACACCTTC.

The chain couples TRBV7-9 to TRBJ2-7, with unresolved D. Germline CDR1 is SEHNR and CDR2 is FQNEAQ (reference sequence). Trimming left V 2 bases short and J 6 bases short, with 5 bases between. This CDR3 contains 11 residues. The CDR3 nucleotides are TGTGCCAGCAGCTTAAGAGGCGAGCAGTACTTC. This encodes CASSLRGEQYF.

The J gene is TRBJ1-1, the V gene TRBV29-1, with D possibly being TRBD1 (6 bases). The V gene lost 3 bases and the J gene lost 7 bases, with 12 bases spanning the gap. Germline loops: CDR1 SQVTM, CDR2 ANQGSEA. The CDR3 extends over 12 amino acids. The CDR3 loop reads CSVDGGPSEAFF. Here the CDR3 DNA reads TGCAGCGTTGACGGGGGCCCGAGTGAAGCTTTCTTT.

The chain couples TRBV5-6 to TRBJ1-5; D is unclear. CDR1 is SGHDT, CDR2 YYEEEE, per germline. Trimming took off 2 bases at V and 4 bases at J, with 13 bases between the two ends. The CDR3 runs to 15 residues. DNA for the CDR3: TGTGCCAGCAGCTTTGGAACGGCTGTTAATCAGCCCCAGCATTTT. Its translation is CASSFGTAVNQPQHF. The full variable domain, its missing parts supplied by reference TRBV5-6 and TRBJ1-5, is DAGVTQSPTHLIKTRGQQVTLRCSPKSGHDTVSWYQQALGQGPQFIFQYYEEEERQRGNFPDRFSGHQFPNYSSELNVNALLLGDSALYLCASSFGTAVNQPQHFGDGTRLSIL.

The chain links TRBV6-4 to TRBJ1-5, with 7 positions matching TRBD1. The J segment lost 4 bases and the V segment lost 5 bases, leaving 8 bases of the junction unmatched. Germline V gene lookup returns CDR1 MRHNA and CDR2 SNTAGT. This CDR3 region has 15 residues. The DNA for the CDR3 is TGTGCCAGCAGTCCGGTGGCAGGGGGTAATCAGCCCCAGCATTTT. Protein product: CASSPVAGGNQPQHF.

V gene TRBV23-1 combines with J gene TRBJ1-1; the match to TRBD1 covers 8 bases. TRBV23-1 is annotated as an ORF whose role is uncertain. This CDR3 has 13 residues. Trimming removed 4 bases from V and 11 bases from J; junction bases left unmatched: 9. This chain's CDR3 is CASSPKIRGQAFF. The CDR3 coding sequence is TGCGCCAGCAGTCCTAAAATCAGGGGGCAGGCTTTCTTT.